The 17 T cell receptor beta chains given below trace back to one sample, sequenced in a study of blood T cell repertoires in COVID-19. Using immunoSEQ multiplex PCR, the repertoire was profiled, and TCRdb retains in-frame clones only, with some absent. The profile shows about 270,000 clones, 88% of them singletons. Sequencing was performed on PBMCs or T cells enriched from blood (not recorded which). The receptors here all came from a woman aged 25 to 39 who had recovered from COVID-19.

The V gene is TRBV6-9, the J gene TRBJ2-5; TRBD2 agrees at 9 bases. The CDR3 loop spans 16 amino acids. V gave up 3 bases and J gave up 5 bases; unmatched junction bases: 10. Germline V lookup: CDR1 MNHGY, CDR2 SVAAGI. This CDR3 is CASSYPSGTFGETQYF. The CDR3 DNA sequence: TGTGCCAGCAGTTACCCTAGCGGGACCTTCGGGGAGACCCAGTACTTC.

This chain links TRBV2 with TRBJ2-7, with D unresolved. Trimming removed 8 bases at V and 2 bases at J, with 10 bases between. The germline V gene has CDR1 SNHLY and CDR2 FYNNEI. This CDR3 is built from 12 residues. CDR3 sequence: CASRWQAYEQYF. CDR3 sequence (DNA): TGTGCCAGCCGATGGCAAGCCTACGAGCAGTACTTC.

V is TRBV27 and J is TRBJ2-7, with 8 positions matching TRBD2. Losses at the gene ends were 1 base for V and 4 bases for J; bases not matched to a gene: 3. The length of the CDR3 is 14 residues. The germline V gene encodes CDR1 MNHEY and CDR2 SMNVEV (reference sequence). The CDR3 DNA is TGTGCCAGCAGTTTATTAGCGGGATTTTACGAGCAGTACTTC. This sequence encodes CASSLLAGFYEQYF.

The chain employs TRBV7-9 and TRBJ2-1; 8 bases are shared with TRBD1. V was pared by 4 bases and J by 11 bases, with 16 bases of the junction left unmatched. The germline CDR1 and CDR2 sequences are SEHNR and FQNEAQ (reference sequence). The CDR3 is 16 amino acids. The CDR3 spells CASSSYHRDRPLKQFF. CDR3 nucleotide sequence: TGTGCCAGCAGCTCATATCACCGGGACAGGCCCCTTAAGCAGTTCTTC. Drawing the rest from reference TRBV7-9 and TRBJ2-1, the complete variable domain is DTGVSQNPRHKITKRGQNVTFRCDPISEHNRLYWYRQTLGQGPEFLTYFQNEAQLEKSRLLSDRFSAERPKGSFSTLEIQRTEQGDSAMYLCASSSYHRDRPLKQFFGPGTRLTVL.

V is TRBV7-2 and J is TRBJ2-2; tentatively, D is TRBD1 (6 bases). Germline V gene data show CDR1 as SGHTA and CDR2 as FQGNSA. V shed 5 bases and J shed 5 bases, with 12 bases lying between them. CDR3 size: 14 residues. The DNA for the CDR3 is TGTGCCAGCAGCCCCCTACAGGGTACCGGGGAGCTGTTTTTT. Translated: CASSPLQGTGELFF.

The chain has TRBV19 and TRBJ1-1; D gene uncertain. The CDR3 covers 13 residues. V was clipped by 7 bases and J by 3 bases, with 12 bases between them. CDR1 is LNHDA and CDR2 is SQIVND in the germline V gene (reference sequence). The chain's CDR3 is CASNEGLYTEAFF. DNA for the CDR3: TGTGCCAGTAACGAGGGCCTTTACACTGAAGCTTTCTTT.

V and J are TRBV4-1 and TRBJ2-1, with unresolved D. Germline V CDR1 and CDR2: MGHRA, YSYEKL. The CDR3 has 12 amino acids. V was cut by 0 bases and J by 10 bases, with 7 bases left in between. The chain's CDR3 is CASSQERREQFF. For the CDR3, the DNA is TGCGCCAGCAGCCAAGAGCGGCGAGAGCAGTTCTTC.

CDR3 nucleotides: TGTGCCAGCAGTTTATATGGGCGAGATACGCAGTATTTT. Translated, it gives CASSLYGRDTQYF. The chain has TRBV27 and TRBJ2-3; D uncertain. The V end lost 1 base, the J end lost 5 bases, and 7 bases lay between the germline ends. This CDR3 spans 13 amino acids. Per the germline V gene, CDR1 is MNHEY and CDR2 is SMNVEV (reference sequence).

The chain employs TRBV7-2 and TRBJ2-1, with 8 positions matching TRBD2. J lost 0 bases, V lost 2 bases, and 12 bases had no gene match. This CDR3 comprises 19 residues. Germline loops: CDR1 SGHTA, CDR2 FQGNSA. The CDR3 bases are TGTGCCAGCAGCTTAAACATCATGGTCAGCGGGAGCTCCTACAATGAGCAGTTCTTC. It is translated as CASSLNIMVSGSSYNEQFF.

This clone has only one observation. The V gene is TRBV7-8, the J gene TRBJ1-1; no firm D call. CDR3 length: 15 amino acids. Germline V lookup: CDR1 SGHVS, CDR2 FQNEAQ. Trimming stripped 6 bases from V and 5 bases from J, with 19 bases between. The CDR3 DNA sequence: TGTGCCAGCAGTACCGACACCTTACTTTGGACTGAAGCTTTCTTT. It encodes CASSTDTLLWTEAFF.

The gene calls are TRBV27 and TRBJ1-2; D is undetermined. This CDR3 has 14 residues. Germline CDR1 and CDR2: MNHEY and SMNVEV (reference sequence). V was shortened by 3 bases and J by 3 bases, with 11 bases between the two germline ends. DNA of the CDR3: TGTGCCAGCAGTTTTACCGGCGGGGACTATGGCTACACCTTC. The encoded protein is CASSFTGGDYGYTF.

V usage is TRBV24-1 and J usage is TRBJ2-1, with TRBD1 identical over 7 bases. Looked up from germline, CDR1 is KGHDR and CDR2 is SFDVKD. V was clipped by 9 bases and J by 0 bases; unmatched bases: 4. This CDR3 region has 14 residues. The DNA of the CDR3 is TGTGCCACCCAGACAGGGAGCTCCTACAATGAGCAGTTCTTC. Its translation: CATQTGSSYNEQFF.

The chain recombines TRBV7-8 with TRBJ1-3; D unclear. This CDR3 has 16 amino acids. Trimming cost V 4 bases and J 0 bases, with 13 bases left between them. The germline V gene has CDR1 SGHVS and CDR2 FQNEAQ. CDR3 DNA: TGTGCCAGCAGCTATGGGCCTCTATTCTCTGGAAACACCATATATTTT. This translates into CASSYGPLFSGNTIYF.

V usage is TRBV7-3 and J usage is TRBJ1-4; D is unresolved. The germline CDR1 and CDR2 sequences are SGHTA and FQGTGA. Trimming pared 3 bases from V and 3 bases from J, leaving 11 bases between. The CDR3 length is 15 residues. CDR3 nucleotides: TGTGCCAGCAGCTTGAGTGCGGGCTCTAATGAAAAACTGTTTTTT. It specifies CASSLSAGSNEKLFF. Full variable domain (remainder filled in from reference TRBV7-3 and TRBJ1-4): GAGVSQTPSNKVTEKGKYVELRCDPISGHTALYWYRQSLGQGPEFLIYFQGTGAADDSGLPNDRFFAVRPEGSVSTLKIQRTERGDSAVYLCASSLSAGSNEKLFFGSGTQLSVL.

The chain joins TRBV4-1 to TRBJ2-7, with TRBD1 matching 8 bases. The germline gives CDR1 MGHRA, CDR2 YSYEKL. With V trimmed by 4 bases and J by 0 bases, 5 bases remained unmatched. This CDR3 has 15 amino acids. The CDR3 loop is CASSPGGQASYEQYF. DNA for the CDR3: TGCGCCAGCAGCCCAGGGGGACAGGCCTCCTACGAGCAGTACTTC.

The rearrangement uses TRBV9 and TRBJ1-1; D might be TRBD1 (5 bases). Germline lookup yields CDR1 SGDLS and CDR2 YYNGEE. V lost 1 base and J lost 1, with 20 bases in between. This CDR3 has 18 amino acids. This CDR3 reads CASSVNPRAVAANTEAFF. CDR3 nucleotides: TGTGCCAGCAGCGTAAATCCCAGGGCCGTAGCCGCGAACACTGAAGCTTTCTTT.

This rearrangement joins TRBV5-1 to TRBJ2-7, with 11 positions matching TRBD2. V gave up 4 bases and J gave up 3 bases; unmatched junction bases: 12. This CDR3 comprises 17 residues. Germline-derived CDR1 and CDR2 are SGHRS and YFSETQ. The CDR3 sequence is CASSPRLAGRSNYEQYF. DNA of the CDR3: TGCGCCAGCAGCCCCCGACTAGCGGGAAGGTCGAACTACGAGCAGTACTTC.